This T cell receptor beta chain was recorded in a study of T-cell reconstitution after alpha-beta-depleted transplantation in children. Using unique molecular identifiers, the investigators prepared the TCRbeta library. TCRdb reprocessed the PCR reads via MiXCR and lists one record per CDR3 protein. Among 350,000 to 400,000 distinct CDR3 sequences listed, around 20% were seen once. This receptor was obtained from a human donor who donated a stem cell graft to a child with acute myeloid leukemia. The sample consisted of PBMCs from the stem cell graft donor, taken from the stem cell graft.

CDR3 DNA sequence: TGTGCCAGCAGTCTAATGTCCCCGGGATCCGAGCAGTACTTC. Amino acid sequence: CASSLMSPGSEQYF. V gene TRBV12-3 or TRBV12-4 combines with J gene TRBJ2-7, with D tentatively TRBD2 (5 bases). The V end was cut by 5 bases, the J end by 6 bases, with 17 bases between. There are 14 residues in the CDR3.